The present entry profiles one T cell receptor (beta chain) with its context. Its antigen is unidentified. The data are from a study of T cell responses to AZD1222 COVID-19 vaccine. General study results and limits: Repertoires were sampled only after the peak T cell response. Distributed over spike, vaccine-associated CD4 TCRs predominated at 160-218 and 743-854.

The method was immunoSEQ multiplex PCR; TCRdb's version includes in-frame clones alone and lacks a portion of them. Of fewer than 85,000 clones listed, roughly 80% are singletons. Sequenced material: peripheral blood, taken 28 days after the second AZD1222 dose. The clonotype originates from an adult who received the AZD1222 COVID-19 vaccine.

CDR3 in DNA: TGTGCCAGCAGCTCCCGGACTAGCGGCTCCTACGAGCAGTACTTC. Its translation: CASSSRTSGSYEQYF. The chain employs TRBV11-1 and TRBJ2-7; 10 nucleotides align to TRBD2. This CDR3 has 15 amino acids. V shed 4 bases and J 0 bases; nucleotides not matched to a gene: 3. Germline CDR1 is SGHAT and CDR2 is FQDESV (reference sequence). Full variable domain (outside the CDR3, taken from reference TRBV11-1 and TRBJ2-7): EAEVAQSPRYKITEKSQAVAFWCDPISGHATLYWYRQILGQGPELLVQFQDESVVDDSQLPKDRFSAERLKGVDSTLKIQPAELGDSAMYLCASSSRTSGSYEQYFGPGTRLTVT.